This T cell receptor (beta chain) is from a study of T cells in Graves' hyperthyroidism and ophthalmopathy. Study-level findings and limits: Researchers report that a 13 V-J model separated ophthalmopathy from stable hyperthyroidism. In validation, the model predicted ophthalmopathy. These predictions came a median roughly 7.1 months before onset. Expanded thyroid clonotypes (above 0.001) were mostly also found in blood.

RNA transcripts served as the template for amplifying TCR beta CDR3 regions. Researchers ran a first-round RT-PCR on the TCR CDR3 using the HTBI primer set. TCRdb passed the multiplex PCR reads through MiXCR, listing each CDR3 protein once. The data show fewer than 650,000 distinct CDR3 sequences, approximately 14% seen once. Trimming took 11 bases from V and 11 from J; bases not matched to a gene: 15. CDR1 MDHEN and CDR2 SYDVKM come from the germline V gene. The CDR3 covers 14 residues. As to this clonotype: Its antigen is not known.

The sample consisted of blood. The chain uses TRBV28 and TRBJ1-5, with 10 bases matching TRBD1. The sequence came from a woman aged 40 to 50 with Graves' ophthalmopathy. In DNA, the CDR3 is TGTGCCGGTAGAAGACAGGGGGCAGGTAAGACCCAGCATTTT. It codes for CAGRRQGAGKTQHF.